These T cell receptor beta chains were read from a single sample in a study of cytomegalovirus exposure and HLA in healthy donors. Libraries were prepared by immunoSEQ multiplex PCR; TCRdb keeps only in-frame clonotypes and omits some of them. The sample includes about 130,000 clones, nearly 90% of them seen just once. The specimen sequenced was PBMCs. The receptors come from a woman under 30 in good health and CMV-seropositive. Both conserved end residues are part of each CDR3. Each record gives: V gene, J gene, D gene, clone size, CDR3 DNA, CDR3 protein. A D gene is named only where the DNA matches it firmly. The size of a clone is reported for some rows only, either as once, few or many, or as a class for expanded clones.

TRBV5-4,TRBJ2-7,TRBD2,NA,TGTGCCAGCAGCTCAGCGGGGGGGCCCTACGAGCAGTACTTC,CASSSAGGPYEQYF
TRBV27,TRBJ2-7,TRBD1,NA,TGTGCCAGCAGCTTAACAGGACAGGGTTTGGGTGAGCAGTACTTC,CASSLTGQGLGEQYF
TRBV18,TRBJ1-3,NA,NA,TGTGCCAGCTCACCAATTGAAACACAGGGTACTGGAAACACCATATATTTT,CASSPIETQGTGNTIYF
TRBV13,TRBJ2-7,TRBD1,NA,TGTGCCAGCAGCTTACCCGGACAGGGGGCCGGCGAGCAGTACTTC,CASSLPGQGAGEQYF
TRBV7-9,TRBJ1-5,NA,NA,TGTGCCAGCAGCCCCGGGGGGAATCAGCCCCAGCATTTT,CASSPGGNQPQHF
TRBV15,TRBJ2-7,NA,once,TGTGCCACCAGCAGAGCTGGAGGGACCCGACCCTACGAGCAGTACTTC,CATSRAGGTRPYEQYF
TRBV4-1,TRBJ1-3,NA,NA,TGCGCCAGCAGCCAACCAGGCTCTGGAAACACCATATATTTT,CASSQPGSGNTIYF
TRBV27,TRBJ1-1,NA,NA,TGTGCCAGCAGTTTATATAGGAACACTGAAGCTTTCTTT,CASSLYRNTEAFF
TRBV7-9,TRBJ2-3,NA,NA,TGTGCCAGCAGTTATAGACAGGTGTCAACAGATACGCAGTATTTT,CASSYRQVSTDTQYF
TRBV7-2,TRBJ2-3,TRBD1,NA,TGTGCCAGCAGCTTAATCGGGACAGGGTACACAGATACGCAGTATTTT,CASSLIGTGYTDTQYF
TRBV15,TRBJ2-3,NA,NA,TGTGCCACCAGCAAACCCCTACCGGGGGAAGGGGATACGCAGTATTTT,CATSKPLPGEGDTQYF
TRBV5-6,TRBJ1-2,NA,few,TGTGCCAGCAGCTTGGCCAGCCCGGGGAATGGCTACACCTTC,CASSLASPGNGYTF
TRBV11-2,TRBJ2-7,NA,NA,TGTGCCAGCAGCTGGAGTGTGGTTTCGTCCTACGAGCAGTACTTC,CASSWSVVSSYEQYF
TRBV5-4,TRBJ1-2,NA,NA,TGTGCCAGCAGCTTGGCCACAGGGCGGGACTATGGCTACACCTTC,CASSLATGRDYGYTF
TRBV15,TRBJ2-1,TRBD2,NA,TGTGCCACCAACCCCACTAGCGGGGGAGGGAATGAGCAGTTCTTC,CATNPTSGGGNEQFF
TRBV4-1,TRBJ1-3,NA,once,TGCGCCAGCAGCCCCCGGGAGGGCGGCTCTGGAAACACCATATATTTT,CASSPREGGSGNTIYF
TRBV28,TRBJ2-7,TRBD1,NA,TGTGCCAGCAGTACCCCGACCCTCACAGGGGGCCACGAGCAGTACTTC,CASSTPTLTGGHEQYF
TRBV7-9,TRBJ1-2,NA,NA,TGTGCCAGCAGCCGGGACACCGCTAACTATGGCTACGCCTTC,CASSRDTANYGYAF
TRBV28,TRBJ1-5,NA,NA,TGTGCCAGCAGGCTACAGGGTTTTAAAGCAAGCAATCAGCCCCAGCATTTT,CASRLQGFKASNQPQHF
TRBV28,TRBJ2-7,NA,NA,TGTGCCAGCAGTTTATTCGCCAGTACCGAATCCTACGAGCAGTACTTC,CASSLFASTESYEQYF
TRBV30,TRBJ1-3,NA,NA,TGTGCCTGGAGTCGGGGGGGAGGAAACACCATATATTTT,CAWSRGGGNTIYF
TRBV4-2,TRBJ1-4,NA,NA,TGTGCCAGCAGCCAAGGGCAGGGGCTTGCAACTAATGAAAAACTGTTTTTT,CASSQGQGLATNEKLFF
TRBV30,TRBJ2-1,TRBD1,NA,TGTGCCTGGAGTGTACAGGGGCCTTCCTACAATGAGCAGTTCTTC,CAWSVQGPSYNEQFF
TRBV11-2,TRBJ2-5,TRBD1,once,TGTGCCAGCAGCTCAAGTGGGTTTCGGGACAGGGGGCGTCGGGAGACCCAGTACTTC,CASSSSGFRDRGRRETQYF
TRBV6-5,TRBJ1-1,TRBD1,NA,TGTGCCAGCAGTTACGGCAGGGGGGTCACTGAAGCTTTCTTT,CASSYGRGVTEAFF
TRBV5-1,TRBJ2-7,TRBD1,NA,TGCGCCAGCAGCTCCGCCCCGGACAGGGCGACCTACGAGCAGTACTTC,CASSSAPDRATYEQYF
TRBV2,TRBJ2-5,NA,NA,TGTGCCAGCAGCGGAGGGTCAGGTTGGAAAGAGACCCAGTACTTC,CASSGGSGWKETQYF
TRBV30,TRBJ1-3,NA,NA,TGTGCTGCCCTGGGGAGGGGCTCTGGAAACACCATATATTTT,CAALGRGSGNTIYF
TRBV11-3,TRBJ2-2,TRBD1,NA,TGTGCCAGCAGCTTAACAGGGGGCTACACCGGGGAGCTGTTTTTT,CASSLTGGYTGELFF
TRBV9,TRBJ1-1,NA,NA,TGTGCCAGCAGCAGCCGGTCGAGCGCTGAAGCTTTCTTT,CASSSRSSAEAFF
TRBV10-3,TRBJ2-7,TRBD1,NA,TGTGCCATCAGTGAGCAATCCGGGACAGGGGAGCGCGAGCAGTACTTC,CAISEQSGTGEREQYF
TRBV7-6,TRBJ2-1,TRBD2,NA,TGTGCCAGCAGCTTATGGGCCTCGACTAGCGGGGGTTACAATGAGCAGTTCTTC,CASSLWASTSGGYNEQFF
TRBV9,TRBJ2-5,NA,NA,TGTGCCAGCTCCCCTAGTCTACGTGAGACCCAGTACTTC,CASSPSLRETQYF
TRBV18,TRBJ2-2,TRBD1,NA,TGTGCCAGCTCAGTAGGGACAGGGACTTCGAGGGAGCTGTTTTTT,CASSVGTGTSRELFF